This T cell receptor (beta chain) stems from a study of blood T cells in healthy people across ages (dated by TCRdb to the mid-2010s). The study in broad terms: Template switching captured roughly one uniquely barcoded TCR beta cDNA molecule per two T cells in model experiments. The study measured age-related changes in TCR beta repertoire diversity using deep sequencing normalized with unique cDNA molecular identifiers. The donors were divided into four age groups: young (average around 15 years), middle-aged (approximately 42), aged (around 59) and long-lived (about 80). To avoid experimental bias, donors of different ages were spread randomly across the sequencing lanes. Using the same blood draw, the study looked at two additional independent replicas of 1 million unique cDNA reads for two donors, one aged 18 to 30 and the other aged 80 or older.

In regard to this clonotype: Its antigen has not been determined. No base quality information exists; no much larger clone differs at one position.

Points the paper makes about the study in general: As age increased, observed TCR beta diversity per million T cells dropped in a roughly linear way, and a significant reduction was already evident by age about 40. Because donor CMV infection status was unknown, age-related changes in expanded clonotypes were potentially confounded. Bulk unsorted PBMC profiling prevented conclusive comparison of naive and antigen-experienced compartments. The long-lived group showed more naive CD4+ T cells, fewer expanded clones and increased TCR diversity than the aged group, suggesting age selection. There was a strong correlation between observed TCR beta diversity and the percentage of naive T cells measured by flow cytometry. Estimates of total diversity based on one million sequenced T cells were considered lower bounds and underestimates.

Donors were a few dozen systemically healthy Caucasian individuals from Russia aged about 6 to 100 years. Each donor gave ten milliliters of peripheral blood, collected into EDTA-treated Vacutainer tubes. Ficoll-Paque density-gradient centrifugation was used to isolate PBMCs, with at least 6.5 million per sample. Total RNA was extracted from PBMCs with Trizol reagent, with at least 5 micrograms obtained per sample. For every donor, an aliquot of PBMCs went through flow cytometry to measure the percentages of naive CD45RAhigh/CD27high T cells. The receptor library was made with 5' RACE. The run used an Illumina HiSeq 2500. The second PCR ran for roughly 7 to 11 cycles and used a J-beta primer mix along with a sample-barcoded 5' primer. A template-switch 5' adaptor carrying 12 random nucleotides introduced a unique molecular identifier onto each TCR beta cDNA molecule. Each sample yielded at least 2.5 million CDR3-containing paired-end reads. The Mint cDNA synthesis kit, primed by a TRBC-specific oligonucleotide, was used to synthesize first-strand cDNA from all RNA. After uracil-DNA glycosylase treatment, a first 18-cycle PCR used universal primers M1SS and BC2_uni_R on all cDNA. Processing in the source paper ran as follows. Each sample was normalized by randomly selecting 1 million high-quality reads, each carrying a distinct molecular identifier. Instead of being binned into consensus sequences, reads that shared molecular identifiers were thrown out. CDR3 identification, clonotype clustering and error correction used MiTCR with a Q25 quality threshold and the strictest error-elimination algorithm. Lower-bound total TCR beta diversity was estimated with a nonparametric unseen species model using Euler transformation. TCRdb applied fastp at Q25 and MiXCR to the public reads, then kept only in-frame beta chains. Here each entry gathers all rows of one CDR3 protein and keeps the most common genes and DNA. The V and J calls and clone size are TCRdb's, not the authors'. Here the sample has approximately 810,000 distinct CDR3 sequences; roughly 40% occur a single time. The leading ten clones occupy 10% to 15% of the sample.

Inclusive of the bounding cysteine and phenylalanine, the CDR3 is 15 residues long. The only DNA kept is the CDR3, 45 bases in frame from the first base. The germline V gene (reference sequence) sets CDR1 to LNHDA and CDR2 to SQIVND. For this chain, trimming is 3 bases at the V end and 3 bases at the J end, and the number of junction bases without a gene match is 8. Sequencing was performed on blood. The TCR was taken from a man between 18 and 35 years old in good health. In this chain, TRBV19 is recombined with TRBJ2-7, and 7 junction bases match TRBD2. In nucleotide form, the sequence is TGTGCCAGTAGTATTTTTGGGGGGGTGCACTACGAGCAGTACTTC. This translates into CASSIFGGVHYEQYF.